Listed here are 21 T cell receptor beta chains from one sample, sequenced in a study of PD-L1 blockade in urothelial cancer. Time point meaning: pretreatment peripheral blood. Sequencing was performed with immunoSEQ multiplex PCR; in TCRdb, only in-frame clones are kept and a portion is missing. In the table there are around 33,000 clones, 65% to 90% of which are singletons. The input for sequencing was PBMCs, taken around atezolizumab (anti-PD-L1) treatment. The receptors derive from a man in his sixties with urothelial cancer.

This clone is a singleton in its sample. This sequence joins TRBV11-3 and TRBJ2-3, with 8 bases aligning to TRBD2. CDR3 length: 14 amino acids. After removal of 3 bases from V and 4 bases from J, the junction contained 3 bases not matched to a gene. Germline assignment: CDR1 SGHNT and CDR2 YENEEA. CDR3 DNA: TGTGCCAGCAGCTTCGGACTAGCCGCAGATACGCAGTATTTT. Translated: CASSFGLAADTQYF.

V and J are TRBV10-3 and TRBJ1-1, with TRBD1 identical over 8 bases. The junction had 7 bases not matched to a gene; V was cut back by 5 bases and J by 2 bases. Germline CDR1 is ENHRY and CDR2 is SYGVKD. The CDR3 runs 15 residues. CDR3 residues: CAISWGSGGNTEAFF. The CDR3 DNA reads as TGTGCCATCAGTTGGGGGTCAGGGGGCAACACTGAAGCTTTCTTT.

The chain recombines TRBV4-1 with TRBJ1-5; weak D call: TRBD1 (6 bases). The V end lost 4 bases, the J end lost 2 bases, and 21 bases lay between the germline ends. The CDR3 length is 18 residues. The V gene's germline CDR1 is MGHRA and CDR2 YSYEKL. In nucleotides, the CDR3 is TGCGCCAGCAGCCCCAACCCCCGCAGGGGAGTTGGCAATCAGCCCCAGCATTTT. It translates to CASSPNPRRGVGNQPQHF.

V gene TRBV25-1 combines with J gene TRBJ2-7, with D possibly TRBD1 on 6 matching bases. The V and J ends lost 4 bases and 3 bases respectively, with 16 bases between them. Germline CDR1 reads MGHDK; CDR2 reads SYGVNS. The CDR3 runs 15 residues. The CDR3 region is CASSASPRGGYEQYF. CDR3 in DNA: TGTGCCAGCAGTGCCTCCCCCAGGGGTGGCTACGAGCAGTACTTC.

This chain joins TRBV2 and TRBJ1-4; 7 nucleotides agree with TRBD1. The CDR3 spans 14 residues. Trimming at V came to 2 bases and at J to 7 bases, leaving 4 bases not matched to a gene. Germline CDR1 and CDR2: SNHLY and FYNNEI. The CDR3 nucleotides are TGTGCCAGCAGTGAAAAAGGGGGCAGTGAAAAACTGTTTTTT. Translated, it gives CASSEKGGSEKLFF.

DNA of the CDR3: TGTGCCAGCAGGGGGGGGGTGGGAAGAAATCAGCCCCAGCATTTT. Protein sequence: CASRGGVGRNQPQHF. The chain combines TRBV28 with TRBJ1-5, with a weak D call TRBD1 (5 bases). Deletions cut 6 bases from V and 4 bases from J, with 16 bases between. The germline CDR1 and CDR2 sequences are MDHEN and SYDVKM. The CDR3 is made up of 15 amino acids.

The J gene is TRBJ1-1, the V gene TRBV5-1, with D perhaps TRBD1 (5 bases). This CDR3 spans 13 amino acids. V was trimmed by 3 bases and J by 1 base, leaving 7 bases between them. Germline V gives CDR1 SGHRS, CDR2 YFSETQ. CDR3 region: CASSSTGNTEAFF. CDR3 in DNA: TGCGCCAGCAGCTCAACAGGGAACACTGAAGCTTTCTTT.

The CDR3 loop reads CASSQDGLARNGEQYF. The CDR3 DNA reads as TGTGCCAGCAGCCAAGATGGACTAGCCCGCAACGGCGAGCAGTACTTC. This chain links TRBV4-2 with TRBJ2-7, with 8 bases fitting TRBD2. Germline CDR1 is LGHNA and CDR2 is YNFKEQ. The CDR3 runs to 16 residues. The J segment lost 6 bases and the V segment lost 0 bases, leaving 10 bases of the junction unmatched.

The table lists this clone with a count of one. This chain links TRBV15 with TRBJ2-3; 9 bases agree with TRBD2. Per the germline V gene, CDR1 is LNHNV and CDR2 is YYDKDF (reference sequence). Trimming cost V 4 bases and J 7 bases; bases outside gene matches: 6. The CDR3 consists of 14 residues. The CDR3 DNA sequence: TGTGCCACCAGCATGGCGGGGGGGTACTATACGCAGTATTTT. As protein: CATSMAGGYYTQYF. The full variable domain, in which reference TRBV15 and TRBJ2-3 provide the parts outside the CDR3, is DAMVIQNPRYQVTQFGKPVTLSCSQTLNHNVMYWYQQKSSQAPKLLFHYYDKDFNNEADTPDNFQSRRPNTSFCFLDIRSPGLGDTAMYLCATSMAGGYYTQYFGPGTRLTVL.

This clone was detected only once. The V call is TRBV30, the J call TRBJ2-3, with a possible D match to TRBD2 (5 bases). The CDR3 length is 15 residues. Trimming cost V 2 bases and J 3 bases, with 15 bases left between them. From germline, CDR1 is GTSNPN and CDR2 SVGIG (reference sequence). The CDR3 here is CAWSRLGWETDTQYF. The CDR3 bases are TGTGCCTGGAGTAGGTTAGGGTGGGAGACAGATACGCAGTATTTT.

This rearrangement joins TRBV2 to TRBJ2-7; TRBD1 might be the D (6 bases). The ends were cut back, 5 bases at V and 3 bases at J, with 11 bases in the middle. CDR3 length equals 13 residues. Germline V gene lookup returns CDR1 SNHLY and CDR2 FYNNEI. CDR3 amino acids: CASSSDRNYEQYF. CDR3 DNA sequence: TGTGCCAGCAGTTCTGACAGGAACTACGAGCAGTACTTC.

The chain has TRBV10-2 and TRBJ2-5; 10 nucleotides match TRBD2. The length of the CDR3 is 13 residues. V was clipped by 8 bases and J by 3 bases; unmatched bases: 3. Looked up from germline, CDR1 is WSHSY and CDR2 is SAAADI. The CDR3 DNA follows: TGCGCCAGCGGCGGGACTAGCGAAGAGACCCAGTACTTC. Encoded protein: CASGGTSEETQYF.

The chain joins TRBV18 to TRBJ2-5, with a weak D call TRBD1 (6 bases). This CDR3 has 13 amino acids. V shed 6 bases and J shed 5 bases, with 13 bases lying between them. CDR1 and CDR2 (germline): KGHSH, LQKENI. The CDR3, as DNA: TGTGCCAGCTCCGGGACAAGACAGGAGACCCAGTACTTC. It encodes CASSGTRQETQYF.

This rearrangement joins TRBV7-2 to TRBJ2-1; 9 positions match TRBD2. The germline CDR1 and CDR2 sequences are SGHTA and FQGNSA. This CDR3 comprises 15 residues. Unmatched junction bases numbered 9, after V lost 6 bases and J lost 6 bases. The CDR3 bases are TGTGCCAGCAGTTTAAACGGCGGGGGGGCCAATGAGCAGTTCTTC. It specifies CASSLNGGGANEQFF. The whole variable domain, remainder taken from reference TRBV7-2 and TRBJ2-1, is GAGVSQSPSNKVTEKGKDVELRCDPISGHTALYWYRQSLGQGLEFLIYFQGNSAPDKSGLPSDRFSAERTGGSVSTLTIQRTQQEDSAVYLCASSLNGGGANEQFFGPGTRLTVL.

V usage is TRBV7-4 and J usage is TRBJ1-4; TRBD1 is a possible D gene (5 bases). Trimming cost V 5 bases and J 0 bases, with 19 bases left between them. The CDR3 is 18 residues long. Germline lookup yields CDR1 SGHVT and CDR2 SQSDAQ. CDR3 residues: CASSRHHGGGTTNEKLFF. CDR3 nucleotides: TGTGCCAGCAGCAGACATCATGGGGGGGGGACAACTAATGAAAAACTGTTTTTT.

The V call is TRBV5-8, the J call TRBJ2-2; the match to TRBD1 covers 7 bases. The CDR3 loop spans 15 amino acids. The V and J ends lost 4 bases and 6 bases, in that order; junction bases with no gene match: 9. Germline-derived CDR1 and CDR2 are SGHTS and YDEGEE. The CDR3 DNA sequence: TGTGCCAGCAGCACGCGGACAGGTCGTCCCGGGGAGCTGTTTTTT. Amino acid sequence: CASSTRTGRPGELFF.

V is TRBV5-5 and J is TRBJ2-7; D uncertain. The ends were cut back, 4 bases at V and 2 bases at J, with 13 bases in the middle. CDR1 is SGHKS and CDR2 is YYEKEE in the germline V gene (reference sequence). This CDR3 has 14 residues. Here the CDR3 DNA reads TGTGCCAGCAGCCCGCAGGCCATTGCCTACGAGCAGTACTTC. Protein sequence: CASSPQAIAYEQYF. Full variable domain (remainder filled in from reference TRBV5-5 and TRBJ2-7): DAGVTQSPTHLIKTRGQQVTLRCSPISGHKSVSWYQQVLGQGPQFIFQYYEKEERGRGNFPDRFSARQFPNYSSELNVNALLLGDSALYLCASSPQAIAYEQYFGPGTRLTVT.

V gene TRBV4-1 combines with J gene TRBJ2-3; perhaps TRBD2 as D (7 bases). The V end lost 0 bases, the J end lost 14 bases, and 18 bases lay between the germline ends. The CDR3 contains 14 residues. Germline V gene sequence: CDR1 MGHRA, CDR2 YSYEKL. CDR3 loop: CASSQELGGAPPYF. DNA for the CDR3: TGCGCCAGCAGCCAAGAACTAGGGGGGGCCCCGCCGTATTTT.

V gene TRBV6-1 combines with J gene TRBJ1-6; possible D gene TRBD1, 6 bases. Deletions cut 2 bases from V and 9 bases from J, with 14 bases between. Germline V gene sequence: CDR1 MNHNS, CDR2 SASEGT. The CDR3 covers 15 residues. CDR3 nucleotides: TGTGCCAGCAGTGAATTTCAGGGGCAATCTTCACCCCTCCACTTT. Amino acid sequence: CASSEFQGQSSPLHF.

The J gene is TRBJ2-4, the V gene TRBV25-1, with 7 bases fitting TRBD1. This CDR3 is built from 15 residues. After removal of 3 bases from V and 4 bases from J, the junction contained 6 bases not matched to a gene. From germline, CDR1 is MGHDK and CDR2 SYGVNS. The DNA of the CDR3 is TGTGCCAGCAGTGAGGACCGGGACAGAAAAAACATTCAGTACTTC. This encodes CASSEDRDRKNIQYF.

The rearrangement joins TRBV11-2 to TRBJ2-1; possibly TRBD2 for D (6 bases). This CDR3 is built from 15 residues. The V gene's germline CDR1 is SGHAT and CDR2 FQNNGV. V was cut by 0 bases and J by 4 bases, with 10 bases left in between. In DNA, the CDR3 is TGTGCCAGCAGCTTAGATGGGGGGAGGTACAATGAGCAGTTCTTC. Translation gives CASSLDGGRYNEQFF. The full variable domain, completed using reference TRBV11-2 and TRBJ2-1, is EAGVAQSPRYKIIEKRQSVAFWCNPISGHATLYWYQQILGQGPKLLIQFQNNGVVDDSQLPKDRFSAERLKGVDSTLKIQPAKLEDSAVYLCASSLDGGRYNEQFFGPGTRLTVL.